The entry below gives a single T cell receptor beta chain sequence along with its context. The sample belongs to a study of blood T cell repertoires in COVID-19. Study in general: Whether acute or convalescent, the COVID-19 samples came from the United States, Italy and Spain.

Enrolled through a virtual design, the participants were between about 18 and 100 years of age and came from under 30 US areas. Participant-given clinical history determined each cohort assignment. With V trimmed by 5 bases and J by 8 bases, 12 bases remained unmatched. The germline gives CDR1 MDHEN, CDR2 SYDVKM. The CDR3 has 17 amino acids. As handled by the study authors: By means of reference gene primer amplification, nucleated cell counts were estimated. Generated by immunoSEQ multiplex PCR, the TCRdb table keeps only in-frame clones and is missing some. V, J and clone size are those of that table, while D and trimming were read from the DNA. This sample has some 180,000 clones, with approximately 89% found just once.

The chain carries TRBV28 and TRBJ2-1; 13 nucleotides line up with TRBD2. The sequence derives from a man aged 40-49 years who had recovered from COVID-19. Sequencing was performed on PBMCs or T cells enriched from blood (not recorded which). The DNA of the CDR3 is TGTGCCAGCAGTCACTCGACTAGCGGGAGGTTTCGCGATGAGCAGTTCTTC. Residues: CASSHSTSGRFRDEQFF.